The present entry profiles one T cell receptor beta chain with its context. Its antigen is currently not known. No per-base quality is available; no much larger clone lies one base away. For sequencing of the TCRbeta CDR3 region, genomic DNA was extracted from the sorted cells. TCRbeta CDR3 regions were sequenced using the immunoSEQ Assay. This immuneACCESS table, as held by TCRdb, lists in-frame sequences with V and J called but not all clones. Of the missing ones, under half trace to an unresolved V gene in checked studies; the others have no known cause. The sample contains 80,000 to 100,000 clones, approximately 90% of them found a single time. 0.79% of the sample rests with the top ten. From a lookup of the germline V gene (reference sequence), CDR1 and CDR2 are SSHAT and FNYEAQ. V is reduced by 2 bases and J by 2 bases, leaving a spacing of 11 bases between them. Counted from cysteine to phenylalanine, this CDR3 has 15 amino acids. The only DNA kept is the CDR3, 45 bases in frame from the first base.

The data are from a study of OX40 agonist ivuxolimab in advanced cancers. Background on the whole study: Ivuxolimab was a fully human IgG2 agonistic monoclonal antibody targeting the costimulatory receptor OX40 (CD134). Prior anti-PD-1, anti-PD-L1 or anti-CTLA-4 therapy was permitted, and 30% to 45% of dose-escalation patients had received checkpoint inhibitors. The dose-escalation cohort was 82.7% male with a mean age of about 60 years, ranging from about 23 to 85. Peripheral TCRbeta sequencing aimed to test whether ivuxolimab altered TCR sequence diversity and caused clonal T-cell expansion. Partial responses occurred in three dose-escalation patients: two with cutaneous melanoma and one with hepatocellular carcinoma. Intravenous ivuxolimab was administered to patients every 2 weeks at six dose levels: 0.01, 0.1, 0.3, 1.5, 3 and 10 mg/kg. Of the roughly 52 dose-escalation patients, hepatocellular carcinoma was present in about 20, melanoma in around 15, renal cell carcinoma in 9 and head and neck cancer in 9. The paper reports the monotherapy dose-escalation portion (N ≈ 50 patients) of the phase I ivuxolimab trial.

Patients with autoimmune disease history or receiving systemic immunosuppression were excluded from the trial. Peripheral blood for TCR sequencing was collected from all dose cohorts at baseline, on cycle 4 day 1, and on cycle 7 day 1. The samples were drawn from a first-in-human, open-label, multicenter phase I dose-escalation trial of ivuxolimab. Adults with locally advanced or metastatic melanoma, renal cell carcinoma, hepatocellular carcinoma or head and neck squamous cell carcinoma were enrolled in the trial. Before TCR sequencing, CD4+ and CD8+ T cells were separately sorted from peripheral blood. Study-level results and caveats: Low levels of normalized T-cell clonal expansion were also seen in some patients who did not respond. At doses from 0.1 to 3.0 mg/kg, clonal expansion was seen in both CD4+ and CD8+ blood T cells between baseline and week 6. Partial responders in the 0.1-3.0 mg/kg groups had among the lowest normalized peripheral clonal expansion, especially among CD8+ T cells. Which antigens the clonally expanded peripheral T cells were specific for was not determined. On average, CD8+ T cells showed more expanded clones than CD4+ T cells after ivuxolimab.

Sequencing used CD4+ or CD8+ T cells sorted from blood, obtained in a trial of the OX40 agonist ivuxolimab. This receptor was taken from an adult with an advanced solid tumor such as melanoma, head and neck, liver or kidney cancer. The chain employs TRBV7-7 and TRBJ2-3, with the D gene not clear enough to name. At the DNA level, the sequence is TGTGCCAGCAGCTTAAACCCGACTCACACAGATACGCAGTATTTT. Protein translation: CASSLNPTHTDTQYF.